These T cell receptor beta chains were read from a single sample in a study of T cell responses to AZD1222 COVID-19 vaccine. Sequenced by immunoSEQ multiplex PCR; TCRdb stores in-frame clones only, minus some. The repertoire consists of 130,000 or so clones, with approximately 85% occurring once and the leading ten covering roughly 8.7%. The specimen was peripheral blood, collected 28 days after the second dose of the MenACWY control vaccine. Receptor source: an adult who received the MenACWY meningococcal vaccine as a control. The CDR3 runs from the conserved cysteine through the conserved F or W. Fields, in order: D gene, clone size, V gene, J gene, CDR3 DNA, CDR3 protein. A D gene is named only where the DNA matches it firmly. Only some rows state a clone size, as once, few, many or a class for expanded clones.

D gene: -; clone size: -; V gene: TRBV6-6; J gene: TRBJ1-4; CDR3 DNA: TGTGCCAGCAGTTCGGCCCAGGGGAATAATGAAAAACTGTTTTTT; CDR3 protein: CASSSAQGNNEKLFF
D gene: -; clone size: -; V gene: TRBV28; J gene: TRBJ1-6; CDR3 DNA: TGTGCCAGCTCCGAGGGAAGGTTGAATAATTCACCCCTCCACTTT; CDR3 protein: CASSEGRLNNSPLHF
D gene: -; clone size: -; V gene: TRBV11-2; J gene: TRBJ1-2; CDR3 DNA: TGTGCCAGCGCCAAGGGGAGAGGGGACTCCTATGGCTACACCTTC; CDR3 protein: CASAKGRGDSYGYTF
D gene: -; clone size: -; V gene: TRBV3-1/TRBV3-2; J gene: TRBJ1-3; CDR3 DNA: TGTGCCAGCAGCCCCTGGGGGGGGGAAAACACCATATATTTT; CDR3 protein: CASSPWGGENTIYF
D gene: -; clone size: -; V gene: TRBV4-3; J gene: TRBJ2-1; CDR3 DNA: TGCGCCAGCAGCCAAGGTTCCAGGAAAGACAATGAGCAGTTCTTC; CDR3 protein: CASSQGSRKDNEQFF
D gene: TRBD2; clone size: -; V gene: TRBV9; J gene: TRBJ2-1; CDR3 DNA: TGTGCCAGCAGCTCTCGGAGCCTAGTGGGAGGGTTCTACAATGAGCAGTTCTTC; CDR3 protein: CASSSRSLVGGFYNEQFF
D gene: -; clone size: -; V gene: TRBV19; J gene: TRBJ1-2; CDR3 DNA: TGTGCCAGTAGCGGACAGCGAAATACCTATGGCTACACCTTC; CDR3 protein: CASSGQRNTYGYTF
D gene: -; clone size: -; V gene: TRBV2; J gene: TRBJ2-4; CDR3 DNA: TGTGCCAGCAGAAGGGATCTGGCCAAAAACATTCAGTACTTC; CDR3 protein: CASRRDLAKNIQYF
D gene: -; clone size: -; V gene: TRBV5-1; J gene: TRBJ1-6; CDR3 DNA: TGCGCCAGCAGCGGGAGGACGGCGGAGCTTTCACCCCTCCACTTT; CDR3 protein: CASSGRTAELSPLHF
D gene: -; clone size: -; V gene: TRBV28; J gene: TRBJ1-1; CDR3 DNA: TGTGCCAGCAGTTTATCGCGCCCGGGCAGGCCAGAAGCTTTCTTT; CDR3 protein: CASSLSRPGRPEAFF
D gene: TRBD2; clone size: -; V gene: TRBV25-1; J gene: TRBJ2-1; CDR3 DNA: TGTGCCAGCGGGAGTTCTGGGGGGGATTCCTACAATGAGCAGTTCTTC; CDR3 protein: CASGSSGGDSYNEQFF
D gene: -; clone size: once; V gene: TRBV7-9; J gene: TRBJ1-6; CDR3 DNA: TGTGCCAGCAGCTTAGGGGGAGATAATTCACCCCTCCACTTT; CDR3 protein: CASSLGGDNSPLHF
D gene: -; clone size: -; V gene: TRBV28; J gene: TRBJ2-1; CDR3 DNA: TGTGCCAGCAGCTACTGGGGCGCGGGGTCACCGACTAGGAATGAGCAGTTCTTC; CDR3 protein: CASSYWGAGSPTRNEQFF
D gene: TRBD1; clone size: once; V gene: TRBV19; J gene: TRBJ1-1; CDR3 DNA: TGTGCCAGTAAACCACAGGGGGGGACTGAAGCTTTCTTT; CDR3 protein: CASKPQGGTEAFF
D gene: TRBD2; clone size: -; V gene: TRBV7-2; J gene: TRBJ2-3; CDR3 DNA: TGTGCCAGCAGGGATCTAGCGGGGGACACAGATACGCAGTATTTT; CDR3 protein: CASRDLAGDTDTQYF
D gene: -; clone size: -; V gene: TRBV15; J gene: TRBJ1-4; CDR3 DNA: TGTGCCACCAGCAGAGTGGGAGGGGGACTGTTTTTT; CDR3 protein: CATSRVGGGLFF
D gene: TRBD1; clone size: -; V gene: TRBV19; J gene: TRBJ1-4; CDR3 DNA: TGTGCCAGTAGGATACAGGGGGCGGGGGCAACTAATGAAAAACTGTTTTTT; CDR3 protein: CASRIQGAGATNEKLFF
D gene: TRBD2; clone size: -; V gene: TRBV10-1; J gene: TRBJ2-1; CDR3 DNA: TGCGCCAGCAGTGGGCCCGCGGGGGGGGCCCCCTACAATGAGCAGTTCTTC; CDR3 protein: CASSGPAGGAPYNEQFF
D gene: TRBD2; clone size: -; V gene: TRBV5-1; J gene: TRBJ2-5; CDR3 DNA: TGCGCCAGCAGTAGGAATAGCGGGGGGGAAGAGACCCAGTACTTC; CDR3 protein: CASSRNSGGEETQYF
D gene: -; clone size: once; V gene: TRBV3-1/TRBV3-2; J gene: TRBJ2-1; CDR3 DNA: TGTGCCAGCAGCCGACTGAGCGGGAATGAGCAGTTCTTC; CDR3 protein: CASSRLSGNEQFF
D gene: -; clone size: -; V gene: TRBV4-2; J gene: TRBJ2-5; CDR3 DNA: TGTGCCAGCAGTCAAGGGGCAGGGGTGGTAAAGACCCAGTACTTC; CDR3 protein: CASSQGAGVVKTQYF
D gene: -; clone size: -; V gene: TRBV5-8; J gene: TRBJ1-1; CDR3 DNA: TGTGCCAGCAGCTTGTGGGGTGGTCTGGGCACTGAAGCTTTCTTT; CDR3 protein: CASSLWGGLGTEAFF
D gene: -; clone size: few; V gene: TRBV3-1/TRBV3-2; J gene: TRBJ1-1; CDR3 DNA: TGTGCCAGCAGCCCAGCGAGGACGGGGAACACTGAAGCTTTCTTT; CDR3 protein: CASSPARTGNTEAFF
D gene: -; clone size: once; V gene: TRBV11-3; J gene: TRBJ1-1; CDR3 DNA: TGTGCCAGCAGCTTATACGGGACCAGAGATGAAGCTTTCTTT; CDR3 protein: CASSLYGTRDEAFF
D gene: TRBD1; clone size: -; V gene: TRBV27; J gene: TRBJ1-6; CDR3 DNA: TGTGCCAGCAGTTTCTACAGGGGATCTGGAGGAAATTCACCCCTCCACTTT; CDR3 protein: CASSFYRGSGGNSPLHF
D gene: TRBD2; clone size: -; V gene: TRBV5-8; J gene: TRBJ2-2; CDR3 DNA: TGTGCCAGCAGCTTGGTACTAGCGGGAGCCGCGAACACCGGGGAGCTGTTTTTT; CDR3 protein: CASSLVLAGAANTGELFF
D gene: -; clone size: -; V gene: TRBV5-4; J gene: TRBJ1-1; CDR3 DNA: TGTGCCAGCAGCCTAGGAAGGACAGCGATCTTAAAAGCTTTCTTT; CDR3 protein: CASSLGRTAILKAFF
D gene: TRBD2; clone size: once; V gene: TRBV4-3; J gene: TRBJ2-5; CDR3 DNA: TGCGCCAGCAGCCAAGAACGGGGGAGGGCTTGGACCCAGTACTTC; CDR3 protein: CASSQERGRAWTQYF
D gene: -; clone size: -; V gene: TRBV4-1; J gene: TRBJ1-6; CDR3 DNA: TGCGCCAGCAGCCCGACTCCACCGGGGGAAAGGAGTAGGACCTATAATTCACCCCTCCACTTT; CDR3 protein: CASSPTPPGERSRTYNSPLHF
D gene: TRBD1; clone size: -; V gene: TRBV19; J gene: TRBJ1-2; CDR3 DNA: TGTGCCACCTTAGACAGGGGGCTTAAGTATGGCTACACCTTC; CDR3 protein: CATLDRGLKYGYTF
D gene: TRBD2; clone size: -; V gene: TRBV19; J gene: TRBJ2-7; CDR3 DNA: TGTGCCAGTAGTTCCCCCGGGACTAGCGGCTCCTACGAGCAGTACTTC; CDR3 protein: CASSSPGTSGSYEQYF
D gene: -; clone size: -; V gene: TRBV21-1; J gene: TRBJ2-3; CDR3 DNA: TGTGCCAGCAGCAAAGGCGTCAGGGCGAACACAGATACGCAGTATTTT; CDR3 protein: CASSKGVRANTDTQYF
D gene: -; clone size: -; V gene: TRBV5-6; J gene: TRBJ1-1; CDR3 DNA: TGTGCCAGCAGCAGCACGACAGGGAACACTGAAGCTTTCTTT; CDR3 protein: CASSSTTGNTEAFF
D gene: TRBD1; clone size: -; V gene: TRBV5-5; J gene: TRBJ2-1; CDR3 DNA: TGTGCCAGCAGCCGAACCGAGGGACAGGGAAACAATGAGCAGTTCTTC; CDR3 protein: CASSRTEGQGNNEQFF
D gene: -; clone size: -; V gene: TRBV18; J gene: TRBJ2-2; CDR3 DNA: TGTGCCAGCTCACCGTTGGGACAGAACACCGGGGAGCTGTTTTTT; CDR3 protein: CASSPLGQNTGELFF
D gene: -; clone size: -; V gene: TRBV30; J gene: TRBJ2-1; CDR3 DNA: TGTGCCTGGAGCACGTTAGGGACTCAGCAGTTCTTC; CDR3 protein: CAWSTLGTQQFF
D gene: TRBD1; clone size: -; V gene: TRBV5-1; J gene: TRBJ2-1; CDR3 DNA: TGCGCCAGCAGCTTAACAGGGGTATTGAACAATGAGCAGTTCTTC; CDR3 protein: CASSLTGVLNNEQFF
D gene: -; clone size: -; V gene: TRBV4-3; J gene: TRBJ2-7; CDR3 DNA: TGCGCCAGCATCGATACTTACAGGGGGGGCGAGCAGTACTTC; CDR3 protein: CASIDTYRGGEQYF
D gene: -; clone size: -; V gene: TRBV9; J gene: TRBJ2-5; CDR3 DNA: TGTGCCAGCAGCGTAGAGGTCCAGTACTTC; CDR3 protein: CASSVEVQYF
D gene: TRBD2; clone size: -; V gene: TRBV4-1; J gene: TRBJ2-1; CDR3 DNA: TGCGCCAGCAGCCCAATAGCGGGGGGCTACAATGAGCAGTTCTTC; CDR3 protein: CASSPIAGGYNEQFF
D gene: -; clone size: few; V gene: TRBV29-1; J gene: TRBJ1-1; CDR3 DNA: TGCAGCGTTGGTTTTCCCGGGGCCGTCGCTGAAGCTTTCTTT; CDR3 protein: CSVGFPGAVAEAFF
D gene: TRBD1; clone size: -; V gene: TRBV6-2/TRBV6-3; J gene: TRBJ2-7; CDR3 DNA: TGTGCCAGCAGTTGGGACAGTTCCTACGAGCAGTACTTC; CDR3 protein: CASSWDSSYEQYF